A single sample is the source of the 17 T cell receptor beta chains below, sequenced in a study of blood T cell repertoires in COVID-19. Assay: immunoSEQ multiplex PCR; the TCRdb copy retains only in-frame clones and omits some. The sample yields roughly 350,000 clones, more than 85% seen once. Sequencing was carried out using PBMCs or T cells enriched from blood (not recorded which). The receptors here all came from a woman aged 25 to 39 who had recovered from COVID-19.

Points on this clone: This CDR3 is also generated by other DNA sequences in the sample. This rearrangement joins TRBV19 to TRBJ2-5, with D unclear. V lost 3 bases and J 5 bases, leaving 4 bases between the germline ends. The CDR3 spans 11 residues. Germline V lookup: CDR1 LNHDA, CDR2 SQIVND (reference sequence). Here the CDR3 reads CASSIRETQYF. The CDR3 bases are TGTGCCAGTAGTATTCGGGAGACCCAGTACTTC.

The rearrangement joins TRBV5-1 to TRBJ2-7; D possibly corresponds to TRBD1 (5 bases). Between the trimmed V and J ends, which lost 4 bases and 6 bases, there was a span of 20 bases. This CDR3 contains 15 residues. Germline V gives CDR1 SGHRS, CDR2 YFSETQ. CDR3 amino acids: CASSPRGSVKGEQYF. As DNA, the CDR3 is TGCGCCAGCAGCCCAAGGGGCTCAGTGAAGGGCGAGCAGTACTTC.

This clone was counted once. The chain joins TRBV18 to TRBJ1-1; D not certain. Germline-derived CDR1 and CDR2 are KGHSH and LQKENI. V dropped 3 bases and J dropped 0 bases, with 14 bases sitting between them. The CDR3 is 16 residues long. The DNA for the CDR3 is TGTGCCAGCTCACCGGTGGCAGACACAATGAACACTGAAGCTTTCTTT. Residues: CASSPVADTMNTEAFF.

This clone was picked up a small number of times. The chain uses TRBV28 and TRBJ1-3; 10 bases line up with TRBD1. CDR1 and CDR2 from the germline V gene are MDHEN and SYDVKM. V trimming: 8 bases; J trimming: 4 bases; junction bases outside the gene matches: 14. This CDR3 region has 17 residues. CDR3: CASFSPTGGEVGNTIYF. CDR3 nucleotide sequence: TGTGCCAGCTTTTCCCCGACAGGGGGCGAAGTAGGAAACACCATATATTTT.

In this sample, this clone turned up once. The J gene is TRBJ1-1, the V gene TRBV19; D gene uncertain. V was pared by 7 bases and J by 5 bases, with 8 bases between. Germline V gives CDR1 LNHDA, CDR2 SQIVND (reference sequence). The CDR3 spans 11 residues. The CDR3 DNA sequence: TGTGCCAGTATGGGCGGGACTGAAGCTTTCTTT. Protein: CASMGGTEAFF.

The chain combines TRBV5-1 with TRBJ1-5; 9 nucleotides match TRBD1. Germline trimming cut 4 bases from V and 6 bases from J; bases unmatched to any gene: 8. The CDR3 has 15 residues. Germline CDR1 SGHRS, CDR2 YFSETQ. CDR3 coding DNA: TGCGCCAGCAGCATCACAGGGGGCGATGGTCAGCCCCAGCATTTT. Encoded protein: CASSITGGDGQPQHF.

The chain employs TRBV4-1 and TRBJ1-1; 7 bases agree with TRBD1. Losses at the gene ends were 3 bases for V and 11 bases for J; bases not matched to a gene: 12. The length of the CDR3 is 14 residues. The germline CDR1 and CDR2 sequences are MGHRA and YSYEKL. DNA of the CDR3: TGCGCCAGCAGCCAGAGGGGGCACGACACGGCGGCTTTCTTT. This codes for CASSQRGHDTAAFF.

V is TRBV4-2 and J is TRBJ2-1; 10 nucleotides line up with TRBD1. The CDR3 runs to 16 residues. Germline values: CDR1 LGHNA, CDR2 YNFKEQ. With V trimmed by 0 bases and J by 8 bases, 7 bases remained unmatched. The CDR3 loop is CASSQEGTGASYEQFF. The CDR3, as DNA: TGTGCCAGCAGCCAAGAAGGGACAGGGGCCTCTTATGAGCAGTTCTTC.

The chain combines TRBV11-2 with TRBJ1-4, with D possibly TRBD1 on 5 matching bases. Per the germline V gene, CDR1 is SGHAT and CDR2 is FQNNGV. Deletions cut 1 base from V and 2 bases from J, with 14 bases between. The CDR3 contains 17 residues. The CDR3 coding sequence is TGTGCCAGCAGCTTAGGTTTGTGGCGGGGGACTAATGAAAAACTGTTTTTT. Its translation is CASSLGLWRGTNEKLFF.

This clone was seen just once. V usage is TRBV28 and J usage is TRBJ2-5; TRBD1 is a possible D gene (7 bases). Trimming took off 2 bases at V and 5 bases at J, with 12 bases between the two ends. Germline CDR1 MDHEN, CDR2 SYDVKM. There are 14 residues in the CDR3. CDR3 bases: TGTGCCAGCAGTTTAGCAGGGGGGCGGGAGACCCAGTACTTC. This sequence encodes CASSLAGGRETQYF. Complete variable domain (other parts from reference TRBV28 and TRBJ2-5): DVKVTQSSRYLVKRTGEKVFLECVQDMDHENMFWYRQDPGLGLRLIYFSYDVKMKEKGDIPEGYSVSREKKERFSLILESASTNQTSMYLCASSLAGGRETQYFGPGTRLLVL.

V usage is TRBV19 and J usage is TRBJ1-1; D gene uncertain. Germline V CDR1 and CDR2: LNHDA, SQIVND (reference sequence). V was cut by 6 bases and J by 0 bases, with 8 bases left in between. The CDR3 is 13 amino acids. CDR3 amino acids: CASRRTVNTEAFF. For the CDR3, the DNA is TGTGCCAGTAGGAGAACAGTGAACACTGAAGCTTTCTTT.

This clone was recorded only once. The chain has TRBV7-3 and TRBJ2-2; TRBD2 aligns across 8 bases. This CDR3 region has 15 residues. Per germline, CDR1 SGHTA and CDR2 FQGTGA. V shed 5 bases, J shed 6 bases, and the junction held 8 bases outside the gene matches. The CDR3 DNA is TGTGCCAGCAGCCCCCAGCGGGAGACGGCCGGGGAGCTGTTTTTT. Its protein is CASSPQRETAGELFF.

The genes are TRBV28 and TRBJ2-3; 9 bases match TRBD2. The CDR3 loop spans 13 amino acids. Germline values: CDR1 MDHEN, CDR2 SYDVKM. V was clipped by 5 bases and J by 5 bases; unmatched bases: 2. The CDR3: CASSEAGGDTQYF. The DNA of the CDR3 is TGTGCCAGCAGTGAAGCGGGGGGAGATACGCAGTATTTT.

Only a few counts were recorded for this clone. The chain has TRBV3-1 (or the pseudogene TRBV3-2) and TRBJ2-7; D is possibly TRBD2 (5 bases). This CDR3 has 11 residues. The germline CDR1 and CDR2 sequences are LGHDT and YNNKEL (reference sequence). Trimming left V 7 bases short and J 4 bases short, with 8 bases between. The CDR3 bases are TGTGCCAGCATGGGGAGTTACGAGCAGTACTTC. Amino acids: CASMGSYEQYF.

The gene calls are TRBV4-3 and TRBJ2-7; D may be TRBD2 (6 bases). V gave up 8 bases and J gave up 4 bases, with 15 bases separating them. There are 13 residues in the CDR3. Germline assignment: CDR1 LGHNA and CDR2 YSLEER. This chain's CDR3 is CASSHGGSYEQYF. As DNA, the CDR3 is TGCGCCAGCTCGCACGGGGGTTCGTACGAGCAGTACTTC.

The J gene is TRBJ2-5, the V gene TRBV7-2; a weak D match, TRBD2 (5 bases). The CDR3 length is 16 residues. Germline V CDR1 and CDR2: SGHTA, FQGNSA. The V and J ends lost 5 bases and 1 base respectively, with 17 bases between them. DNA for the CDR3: TGTGCCAGCAGCGGCCCCGCGGGTCGGGTCCAAGAGACCCAGTACTTC. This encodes CASSGPAGRVQETQYF.

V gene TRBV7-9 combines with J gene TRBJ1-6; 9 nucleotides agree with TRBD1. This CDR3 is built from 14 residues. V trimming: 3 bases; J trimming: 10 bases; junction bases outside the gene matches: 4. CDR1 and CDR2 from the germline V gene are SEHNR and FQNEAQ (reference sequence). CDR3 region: CASSLDRGSSPLHF. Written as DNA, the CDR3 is TGTGCCAGCAGCTTGGACAGGGGAAGCTCACCCCTCCACTTT.